What follows are 19 T cell receptor beta chains derived from one specimen sequenced in a study of blood T cell repertoires in COVID-19. Sequencing was performed with immunoSEQ multiplex PCR; in TCRdb, only in-frame clones are kept and a portion is missing. The repertoire holds 350,000 or so clones, with about 90% as singletons. Material: peripheral blood. The receptor set was obtained from a woman in her twenties or thirties with COVID-19, enrolled during active disease.

V and J are TRBV27 and TRBJ1-2; tentative D call: TRBD1 (6 bases). The CDR3 is made up of 14 amino acids. V dropped 3 bases and J dropped 5 bases, with 13 bases sitting between them. Germline lookup yields CDR1 MNHEY and CDR2 SMNVEV (reference sequence). The CDR3 spells CASSFRTVGYGYTF. Here the CDR3 DNA reads TGTGCCAGCAGTTTTAGGACAGTGGGTTATGGCTACACCTTC.

The chain links TRBV24-1 to TRBJ2-7; D may be TRBD1 (6 bases). Trimming left V 5 bases short and J 0 bases short, with 16 bases between. Germline V gene sequence: CDR1 KGHDR, CDR2 SFDVKD. The length of the CDR3 is 16 residues. CDR3 DNA sequence: TGTGCCACCAGTGGGGCGGACAGCGCCAGCTCCTACGAGCAGTACTTC. This codes for CATSGADSASSYEQYF.

This clone was counted once. V and J are TRBV7-3 and TRBJ2-5; tentative D call: TRBD2 (5 bases). The germline V gene encodes CDR1 SGHTA and CDR2 FQGTGA. Trimming pared 1 base from V and 5 bases from J, leaving 17 bases between. The CDR3 extends over 16 amino acids. The CDR3 nucleotides read TGTGCCAGCAGCTTAAACGCGGGCGGGCTCCCCGAGACCCAGTACTTC. Translation: CASSLNAGGLPETQYF.

The genes are TRBV7-9 and TRBJ1-1; D remains ambiguous. This CDR3 spans 12 amino acids. The germline gives CDR1 SEHNR, CDR2 FQNEAQ (reference sequence). V was shortened by 4 bases and J by 8 bases, with 11 bases between the two germline ends. CDR3 DNA: TGTGCCAGCAGCTCCCGACAAACAGAAGCTTTCTTT. It is translated as CASSSRQTEAFF.

V usage is TRBV6-2 or TRBV6-3 and J usage is TRBJ1-1; TRBD1 might be the D (6 bases). Trimming pared 3 bases from V and 6 bases from J, leaving 14 bases between. CDR1 is MNHEY and CDR2 is SVGEGT in the germline V gene. The CDR3 totals 14 residues. Written as DNA, the CDR3 is TGTGCCAGCAGTTATTTAGGAGGGGGGGCTGAAGCTTTCTTT. Protein sequence: CASSYLGGGAEAFF.

V and J are TRBV12-5 and TRBJ1-2; no firm D call. The CDR3 extends over 14 amino acids. V shed 0 bases and J shed 4 bases, with 9 bases lying between them. Looked up from germline, CDR1 is LGHNT and CDR2 is FRNRAP. CDR3: CASGLVPPLYGYTF. The DNA of the CDR3 is TGTGCTAGTGGTTTGGTCCCCCCCCTCTATGGCTACACCTTC.

This clone came up a few times. The CDR3 spells CASSVVESPDTQYF. The DNA of the CDR3 is TGTGCCAGCAGCGTCGTCGAGTCGCCAGATACGCAGTATTTT. This rearrangement joins TRBV9 to TRBJ2-3; D call uncertain. The CDR3 is 14 residues long. Germline V gives CDR1 SGDLS, CDR2 YYNGEE. The V end lost 2 bases, the J end lost 4 bases, and 11 bases lay between the germline ends.

This chain links TRBV2 with TRBJ1-6; a weak D match, TRBD1 (5 bases). This CDR3 has 13 residues. V was trimmed by 3 bases and J by 6 bases, leaving 6 bases between them. From germline, CDR1 is SNHLY and CDR2 FYNNEI. CDR3 nucleotide sequence: TGTGCCAGCAGTGACAGGGCTAATTCACCCCTCCACTTT. As protein: CASSDRANSPLHF.

For this clone: Other DNA sequences in the same sample also yield this CDR3. The chain joins TRBV5-1 to TRBJ2-2; D is possibly TRBD1 (6 bases). CDR1 and CDR2 (germline): SGHRS, YFSETQ. The CDR3 is made up of 13 amino acids. Trimming took 4 bases from V and 8 from J, leaving 12 bases between them. The CDR3 is CASSTQGPGELFF. The CDR3 region has the DNA TGCGCCAGCAGCACACAGGGTCCGGGGGAGCTGTTTTTT. Looking up the rest from reference TRBV5-1 and TRBJ2-2 gives the full variable domain: KAGVTQTPRYLIKTRGQQVTLSCSPISGHRSVSWYQQTPGQGLQFLFEYFSETQRNKGNFPGRFSGRQFSNSRSEMNVSTLELGDSALYLCASSTQGPGELFFGEGSRLTVL.

This clone was picked up a small number of times. This chain connects TRBV4-1 to TRBJ2-2, with a weak D call TRBD2 (6 bases). CDR1 is MGHRA and CDR2 is YSYEKL in the germline V gene. The CDR3 spans 17 residues. V was shortened by 3 bases and J by 0 bases, with 14 bases between the two germline ends. The CDR3 bases are TGCGCCAGCAGCCATCCCCCACTAGCTCCGAACACCGGGGAGCTGTTTTTT. It encodes CASSHPPLAPNTGELFF.

The genes are TRBV5-1 and TRBJ2-5; 12 bases fit TRBD2. CDR3 length equals 17 residues. V lost 1 base to trimming and J lost 4 bases; unmatched junction nucleotides: 8. The V gene's germline CDR1 is SGHRS and CDR2 YFSETQ. The CDR3 loop reads CASSLWLAGGSGETQYF. CDR3 in DNA: TGCGCCAGCAGCTTGTGGCTAGCGGGAGGGAGCGGAGAGACCCAGTACTTC.

The rearrangement joins TRBV5-1 to TRBJ2-5; D perhaps matches TRBD1 (6 bases). V lost 0 bases, J lost 4 bases, and 7 bases lay in between. The CDR3 covers 13 residues. CDR1 is SGHRS, CDR2 YFSETQ, per germline. The CDR3: CASSLDRAETQYF. Written as DNA, the CDR3 is TGCGCCAGCAGCTTGGACAGGGCAGAGACCCAGTACTTC.

V gene TRBV3-1 (or the pseudogene TRBV3-2) combines with J gene TRBJ2-7; a weak D match, TRBD2 (5 bases). The ends were cut back, 3 bases at V and 5 bases at J, with 5 bases in the middle. The CDR3 runs to 11 residues. Germline V gene data show CDR1 as LGHDT and CDR2 as YNNKEL (reference sequence). The CDR3 region has the DNA TGTGCCAGCAGCCACGGGGACGAGCAGTACTTC. Its translation: CASSHGDEQYF.

J is TRBJ1-1 and V is TRBV2; D unclear. Trimming left V 7 bases short and J 0 bases short, with 9 bases between. Per the germline V gene, CDR1 is SNHLY and CDR2 is FYNNEI. This CDR3 has 13 amino acids. The CDR3 sequence is CASTSTLNTEAFF. The DNA of the CDR3 is TGTGCCAGCACGTCCACACTGAACACTGAAGCTTTCTTT.

The chain uses TRBV6-6 and TRBJ2-2; 9 nucleotides line up with TRBD1. The CDR3 has 16 amino acids. V lost 4 bases and J lost 0; bases outside the gene matches: 3. Germline lookup yields CDR1 MNHNY and CDR2 SVGAGI (reference sequence). This chain's CDR3 is CASSSTGGANTGELFF. For the CDR3, the DNA is TGTGCCAGCAGTTCCACAGGGGGCGCGAACACCGGGGAGCTGTTTTTT.

The chain uses TRBV5-8 and TRBJ2-2; D might be TRBD2 (6 bases). V lost 4 bases to trimming and J lost 6 bases, with 22 bases between them. CDR1 and CDR2 (germline): SGHTS, YDEGEE. The CDR3 has 17 residues. This CDR3 is CASSQHFRGKLSGELFF. The CDR3 DNA follows: TGTGCCAGCAGCCAACATTTCCGGGGGAAGTTATCCGGGGAGCTGTTTTTT.

This chain joins TRBV19 and TRBJ2-3; TRBD2 matches 9 bases. The CDR3 runs 17 residues. Germline loops: CDR1 LNHDA, CDR2 SQIVND (reference sequence). With 3 bases clipped from V and 5 bases from J, the junction kept 12 bases outside the gene matches. The CDR3 nucleotides are TGTGCCAGTAGTATTTTTTCGGCTAGCGGGATGGGAGATACGCAGTATTTT. Its translation is CASSIFSASGMGDTQYF. Full variable domain (remainder filled in from reference TRBV19 and TRBJ2-3): DGGITQSPKYLFRKEGQNVTLSCEQNLNHDAMYWYRQDPGQGLRLIYYSQIVNDFQKGDIAEGYSVSREKKESFPLTVTSAQKNPTAFYLCASSIFSASGMGDTQYFGPGTRLTVL.

This clone has only one observation. V and J are TRBV24-1 and TRBJ2-2; D is unclear. The CDR3 is made up of 13 amino acids. The V end lost 4 bases, the J end lost 7 bases, and 9 bases lay between the germline ends. The germline CDR1 and CDR2 sequences are KGHDR and SFDVKD. The CDR3 loop is CATSELAGGELFF. CDR3 in DNA: TGTGCCACCAGTGAATTAGCCGGCGGGGAGCTGTTTTTT.

The rearrangement links TRBV11-2 to TRBJ1-5; D not certain. Germline CDR1 reads SGHAT; CDR2 reads FQNNGV. The V end lost 5 bases, the J end lost 0 bases, and 8 bases lay between the germline ends. This CDR3 contains 14 residues. The CDR3 nucleotides are TGTGCCAGCAGCCCGGGTCCTAGCAATCAGCCCCAGCATTTT. Amino acids: CASSPGPSNQPQHF.